This T cell receptor beta chain emerged from a study of blood T cell repertoires in COVID-19. Whole-study context: There were acute and convalescent COVID-19 samples, and they came from the United States, Italy and Spain. PBMCs, B-cell-depleted T cells, or T cells provided the cDNA or gDNA that made up the material.

Repertoires were generated with immunoSEQ multiplex PCR, while TCRdb's copy carries only in-frame clones and drops some. The data show approximately 190,000 clones, with roughly 87% seen just once and around 6.5% held by the top ten. The CDR3 adds up to 16 amino acids, both ends counted. The V gene's germline CDR1 is MGHRA and CDR2 YSYEKL. For this clone: No DNA is shown, since the ends of the CDR3 on it are uncertain; the CDR3 is the one TCRdb lists.

The material sequenced was peripheral blood. The J gene is TRBJ1-4, the V gene TRBV4-1. The sequence came from a middle-aged woman with acute or convalescent COVID-19. This CDR3 is CASSQDLGTGGEKLFF.